The 31 T cell receptor beta chains listed next were all sequenced from one sample in a study of shared clonotypes between healthy human individuals. The table came from immunoSEQ multiplex PCR; TCRdb's copy has only in-frame clones and leaves some out. The table has about 1.5 million clones, 95% to 99% seen once. The sample was naive CD4+ T cells sorted from blood. Subset given: CD45RA+ positively selected. Receptor source: a man between 25 and 39 years old in good health.

J is TRBJ2-6 and V is TRBV11-2; TRBD1 aligns across 7 bases. CDR3 length equals 19 residues. J gave up 1 base and V 5 bases, and 14 bases lay outside the gene matches. Germline V gene sequence: CDR1 SGHAT, CDR2 FQNNGV. The CDR3 bases are TGTGCCAGCAGCCCCGCGAGGGGGCACGGACCTTCTGGGGCCAACGTCCTGACTTTC. This gives the protein CASSPARGHGPSGANVLTF.

This chain joins TRBV28 and TRBJ2-1; no clear D. The CDR3 runs 11 residues. The germline gives CDR1 MDHEN, CDR2 SYDVKM. The V and J ends lost 7 bases and 9 bases respectively, with 10 bases between them. CDR3 in DNA: TGTGCCAGCACTAAAGACGCTGAGCAGTTCTTC. Translation: CASTKDAEQFF.

The V gene is TRBV6-5, the J gene TRBJ1-4; 7 bases align to TRBD1. CDR3 size: 14 residues. Germline loops: CDR1 MNHEY, CDR2 SVGAGI. J was trimmed by 8 bases and V by 4 bases; bases with no gene match: 7. The CDR3 region is CASSLTGVEEKLFF. For the CDR3, the DNA is TGTGCCAGCAGTTTAACAGGGGTGGAAGAAAAACTGTTTTTT.

The J gene is TRBJ1-2, the V gene TRBV28; a weak D match, TRBD1 (5 bases). V lost 5 bases and J lost 5, with 9 bases in between. Germline CDR1 reads MDHEN; CDR2 reads SYDVKM. The CDR3 sequence is 12 residues long. The CDR3 coding sequence is TGTGCCAGCAGTCCTGGGACTTATGGCTACACCTTC. It encodes CASSPGTYGYTF.

The chain joins TRBV19 to TRBJ2-2; D uncertain. The V and J ends lost 7 bases and 5 bases respectively, with 8 bases between them. The CDR3 totals 12 residues. Germline lookup yields CDR1 LNHDA and CDR2 SQIVND (reference sequence). DNA for the CDR3: TGTGCCAGTAATATGAGGACCGGGGAGCTGTTTTTT. This encodes CASNMRTGELFF.

J is TRBJ2-7 and V is TRBV6-4; 12 bases fit TRBD2. The CDR3 loop spans 16 amino acids. Germline values: CDR1 MRHNA, CDR2 SNTAGT. Trimming cost V 5 bases and J 1 base; bases outside gene matches: 6. CDR3 protein: CASSPLAGGPSYEQYF. DNA for the CDR3: TGTGCCAGCAGTCCCCTAGCGGGAGGGCCTTCCTACGAGCAGTACTTC.

V usage is TRBV6-6 and J usage is TRBJ2-2; D gene unclear. V was trimmed by 1 base and J by 4 bases, leaving 10 bases between them. CDR1 is MNHNY and CDR2 is SVGAGI in the germline V gene (reference sequence). The CDR3 is 15 amino acids. The CDR3 is CASSYFSGPTGELFF. In DNA, the CDR3 is TGTGCCAGCAGTTACTTTTCAGGACCCACCGGGGAGCTGTTTTTT.

The CDR3 DNA follows: TGTGCCAGCAGCCCTTCCCCCAGAAACACCGGGGAGCTGTTTTTT. It encodes CASSPSPRNTGELFF. The chain employs TRBV4-2 and TRBJ2-2; D gene unclear. The CDR3 consists of 15 residues. In germline, CDR1 is LGHNA, CDR2 YNFKEQ. Trimming removed 4 bases from V and 2 bases from J, with 11 bases in between.

The CDR3 DNA is TGTGCCAGCAGCTATAGCGGGGGATCCTACAATGAGCAGTTCTTC. Protein product: CASSYSGGSYNEQFF. The gene calls are TRBV11-2 and TRBJ2-1, with 9 bases that match TRBD2. This CDR3 region has 15 residues. The V gene's germline CDR1 is SGHAT and CDR2 FQNNGV. The J segment lost 1 base and the V segment lost 4 bases, leaving 2 bases of the junction unmatched.

J is TRBJ2-3 and V is TRBV5-1; TRBD1 is a possible D gene (6 bases). Trimming stripped 3 bases from V and 0 bases from J, with 11 bases between. The germline V gene encodes CDR1 SGHRS and CDR2 YFSETQ. The CDR3 covers 15 residues. The CDR3 region has the DNA TGCGCCAGCAGCTCAGCAGGGGTCAGCACAGATACGCAGTATTTT. As protein: CASSSAGVSTDTQYF. Full variable domain (missing parts from reference TRBV5-1 and TRBJ2-3): KAGVTQTPRYLIKTRGQQVTLSCSPISGHRSVSWYQQTPGQGLQFLFEYFSETQRNKGNFPGRFSGRQFSNSRSEMNVSTLELGDSALYLCASSSAGVSTDTQYFGPGTRLTVL.

This chain uses TRBV5-4 with TRBJ2-5; tentatively, D is TRBD2 (5 bases). This CDR3 spans 14 amino acids. Germline V gives CDR1 SGHNT, CDR2 YYREEE (reference sequence). With 4 bases removed from V and 2 bases from J, the gap between germline ends came to 12 bases. CDR3: CASSRRTSQETQYF. For the CDR3, the DNA is TGTGCCAGCAGCAGGAGGACTTCTCAAGAGACCCAGTACTTC.

DNA of the CDR3: TGTGCCAGCAGCGCCGGCGCCTACGAGCAGTACTTC. Residues: CASSAGAYEQYF. The chain couples TRBV6-1 to TRBJ2-7; no definite D call. Germline CDR1 MNHNS, CDR2 SASEGT. The CDR3 consists of 12 residues. The germline V and J ends were trimmed by 6 bases and 2 bases, with 8 bases remaining between them.

V is TRBV5-1 and J is TRBJ2-2; D possibly corresponds to TRBD1 (6 bases). In germline, CDR1 is SGHRS, CDR2 YFSETQ. CDR3 length equals 14 residues. Between the trimmed V and J ends, which lost 9 bases and 3 bases, there was a span of 15 bases. The CDR3 nucleotides read TGCGCCACTACGGGACAACAAGACACCGGGGAGCTGTTTTTT. Translated: CATTGQQDTGELFF. Full variable domain (outside the CDR3, taken from reference TRBV5-1 and TRBJ2-2): KAGVTQTPRYLIKTRGQQVTLSCSPISGHRSVSWYQQTPGQGLQFLFEYFSETQRNKGNFPGRFSGRQFSNSRSEMNVSTLELGDSALYLCATTGQQDTGELFFGEGSRLTVL.

The chain employs TRBV5-1 and TRBJ1-1; the match to TRBD1 covers 7 bases. V lost 4 bases, J lost 2 bases, and 5 bases stayed unmatched. Looked up from germline, CDR1 is SGHRS and CDR2 is YFSETQ. CDR3 size: 14 residues. The DNA for the CDR3 is TGCGCCAGCAGCACGGACAGGATAAACACTGAAGCTTTCTTT. This translates into CASSTDRINTEAFF.

This chain joins TRBV10-2 and TRBJ2-1; D might be TRBD1 or TRBD2, each matching 7 bases. This CDR3 is built from 15 residues. Germline V gene lookup returns CDR1 WSHSY and CDR2 SAAADI. Trimming shortened V by 8 bases and J by 3 bases, and 17 bases separated the two germline ends. The CDR3 here is CASAPGGDGYNEQFF. DNA for the CDR3: TGCGCCAGCGCACCAGGGGGGGATGGCTACAATGAGCAGTTCTTC.

CDR3 sequence: CASIYRREDTQYF. The CDR3 bases are TGTGCCAGCATTTACAGGCGAGAGGATACGCAGTATTTT. V usage is TRBV2 and J usage is TRBJ2-3, with a tentative D call TRBD1 (5 bases). In germline, CDR1 is SNHLY, CDR2 FYNNEI. V was cut by 7 bases and J by 6 bases, with 14 bases left in between. CDR3 length equals 13 residues.

The rearrangement links TRBV5-6 to TRBJ2-7, with 11 bases lining up with TRBD2. Germline lookup yields CDR1 SGHDT and CDR2 YYEEEE. Germline trimming cut 4 bases from V and 3 bases from J; bases unmatched to any gene: 6. The CDR3 extends over 15 amino acids. The CDR3 region has the DNA TGTGCCAGCAGCCTACCTACTAGCGGGAGCTACGAGCAGTACTTC. Encoded protein: CASSLPTSGSYEQYF. Full variable domain (outside the CDR3, taken from reference TRBV5-6 and TRBJ2-7): DAGVTQSPTHLIKTRGQQVTLRCSPKSGHDTVSWYQQALGQGPQFIFQYYEEEERQRGNFPDRFSGHQFPNYSSELNVNALLLGDSALYLCASSLPTSGSYEQYFGPGTRLTVT.

This chain joins TRBV4-2 and TRBJ2-7; TRBD2 aligns across 7 bases. Losses at the gene ends were 1 base for V and 5 bases for J; bases not matched to a gene: 8. The CDR3 extends over 15 amino acids. Germline loops: CDR1 LGHNA, CDR2 YNFKEQ. CDR3 sequence (DNA): TGTGCCAGCAGCCAAGTCGGGGAGGGAGGGCACGAGCAGTACTTC. It specifies CASSQVGEGGHEQYF.

As DNA, the CDR3 is TGTGCCAGCAGCCCTGGCCTGCGGCAGTTCTTC. This encodes CASSPGLRQFF. The chain recombines TRBV14 with TRBJ2-1; D remains unclear. Germline V CDR1 and CDR2: SGHDN, FVKESK. V was cut by 4 bases and J by 12 bases, with 10 bases left in between. This CDR3 has 11 residues.

The chain has TRBV28 and TRBJ2-2; tentative D call: TRBD2 (6 bases). Trimming took off 6 bases at V and 6 bases at J, with 17 bases between the two ends. Germline lookup yields CDR1 MDHEN and CDR2 SYDVKM. The CDR3 has 15 residues. The CDR3 loop is CASSLAGGTPGELFF. CDR3 DNA: TGTGCCAGCAGCCTTGCCGGAGGGACGCCCGGGGAGCTGTTTTTT.

In nucleotides, the CDR3 is TGTGCCATCAGTGATAATGGGTCCGAAGAGACCCAGTACTTC. Residues: CAISDNGSEETQYF. J is TRBJ2-5 and V is TRBV10-3; D not resolved. The CDR3 runs to 14 residues. From germline, CDR1 is ENHRY and CDR2 SYGVKD. The V end was cut by 3 bases, the J end by 3 bases, with 11 bases between.

The count of this clone is one. The J gene is TRBJ1-2, the V gene TRBV28; TRBD1 agrees at 7 bases. V was clipped by 7 bases and J by 3 bases; unmatched bases: 2. This CDR3 is built from 12 residues. CDR1 is MDHEN, CDR2 SYDVKM, per germline. In DNA form, the CDR3 reads TGTGCCAGCAACAGGGGAGACTATGGCTACACCTTC. Protein sequence: CASNRGDYGYTF.

The rearrangement joins TRBV2 to TRBJ1-1; D might be TRBD1 (5 bases). From germline, CDR1 is SNHLY and CDR2 FYNNEI. Trimming took 5 bases from V and 7 from J, leaving 11 bases between them. The CDR3 is made up of 12 amino acids. The CDR3 spells CASSLPGLEAFF. The CDR3 DNA reads TGTGCCAGCAGTTTGCCGGGACTTGAAGCTTTCTTT.

The chain joins TRBV4-1 to TRBJ1-2; TRBD1 aligns across 7 bases. With 3 bases clipped from V and 4 bases from J, the junction kept 8 bases outside the gene matches. From germline, CDR1 is MGHRA and CDR2 YSYEKL. CDR3 size: 15 residues. The CDR3 nucleotides read TGCGCCAGCAGCCATCAAGGGCAGGGGGTCTATGGCTACACCTTC. It specifies CASSHQGQGVYGYTF.

The genes are TRBV9 and TRBJ2-5, with D possibly matching TRBD2 (5 bases). The CDR3 is 15 amino acids. Germline CDR1 and CDR2: SGDLS and YYNGEE. V dropped 0 bases and J dropped 1 base, with 10 bases sitting between them. The CDR3 protein is CASSVASGVQETQYF. In nucleotides, the CDR3 is TGTGCCAGCAGCGTAGCTTCCGGGGTCCAAGAGACCCAGTACTTC.

The gene calls are TRBV2 and TRBJ2-7; 12 nucleotides line up with TRBD2. V was clipped by 6 bases and J by 5 bases; unmatched bases: 5. This CDR3 has 14 amino acids. Germline CDR1 SNHLY, CDR2 FYNNEI. The CDR3 nucleotides read TGTGCCAGCAGGGTGACTAGCGGGAGTGACGAGCAGTACTTC. Its translation is CASRVTSGSDEQYF.

The rearrangement uses TRBV9 and TRBJ2-7, with 9 bases identical to TRBD1. The CDR3 consists of 15 residues. CDR1 is SGDLS and CDR2 is YYNGEE in the germline V gene. V shed 3 bases and J 2 bases; nucleotides not matched to a gene: 6. The CDR3 protein is CASSGGTGSAYEQYF. As DNA, the CDR3 is TGTGCCAGCAGCGGAGGGACAGGGTCCGCCTACGAGCAGTACTTC.

The V call is TRBV27, the J call TRBJ2-2, with D maybe TRBD1 (5 bases). The CDR3 runs 14 residues. V shed 3 bases and J shed 3 bases, with 8 bases lying between them. Looked up from germline, CDR1 is MNHEY and CDR2 is SMNVEV (reference sequence). CDR3 coding DNA: TGTGCCAGCAGTTTGCAGGGTCACACCGGGGAGCTGTTTTTT. This gives the protein CASSLQGHTGELFF.

The chain has TRBV27 and TRBJ2-2, with D perhaps matching TRBD1 or TRBD2 (5 bases each). From germline, CDR1 is MNHEY and CDR2 SMNVEV (reference sequence). The ends were cut back, 5 bases at V and 6 bases at J, with 22 bases in the middle. The CDR3 loop spans 17 amino acids. The CDR3 sequence: CASSPSSGTRAPGELFF. The CDR3 nucleotides are TGTGCCAGCAGTCCCTCGTCCGGGACCCGCGCACCCGGGGAGCTGTTTTTT.

This clone was seen only once. The chain carries TRBV7-2 and TRBJ2-3, with D tentatively TRBD2 (6 bases). CDR1 is SGHTA and CDR2 is FQGNSA in the germline V gene. The CDR3 totals 14 residues. The V end lost 5 bases, the J end lost 3 bases, and 12 bases lay between the germline ends. The CDR3 protein is CASSIMGGTDTQYF. The CDR3 nucleotides read TGTGCCAGCAGCATTATGGGAGGAACAGATACGCAGTATTTT. Full variable domain (missing parts from reference TRBV7-2 and TRBJ2-3): GAGVSQSPSNKVTEKGKDVELRCDPISGHTALYWYRQSLGQGLEFLIYFQGNSAPDKSGLPSDRFSAERTGGSVSTLTIQRTQQEDSAVYLCASSIMGGTDTQYFGPGTRLTVL.

The V and J genes are TRBV11-2 and TRBJ2-7; D not resolved. The CDR3 is 14 residues long. CDR1 is SGHAT, CDR2 FQNNGV, per germline. The germline V and J ends were trimmed by 1 base and 3 bases, with 10 bases remaining between them. CDR3 nucleotides: TGTGCCAGCAGCTTAGTCAGCCTGAGCTACGAGCAGTACTTC. It codes for CASSLVSLSYEQYF.